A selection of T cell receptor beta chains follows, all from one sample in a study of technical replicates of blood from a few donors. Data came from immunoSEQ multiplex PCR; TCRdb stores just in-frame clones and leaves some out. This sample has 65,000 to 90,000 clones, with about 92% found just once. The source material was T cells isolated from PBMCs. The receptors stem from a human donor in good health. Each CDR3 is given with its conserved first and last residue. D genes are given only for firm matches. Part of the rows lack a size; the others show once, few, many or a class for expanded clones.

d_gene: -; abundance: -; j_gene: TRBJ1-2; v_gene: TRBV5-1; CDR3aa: CASSLERATNYGYTF; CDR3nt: TGCGCCAGCAGCTTGGAGAGGGCGACTAACTATGGCTACACCTTC
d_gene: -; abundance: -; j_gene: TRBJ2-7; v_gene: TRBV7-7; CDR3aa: CASSLEQGSTYEQYF; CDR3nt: TGTGCTAGCAGCTTAGAACAGGGCTCTACCTACGAGCAGTACTTC
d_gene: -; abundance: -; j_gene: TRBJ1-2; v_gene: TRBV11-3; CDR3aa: CASSSPTDNYGYTF; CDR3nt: TGTGCCAGCAGCTCCCCGACAGATAACTATGGCTACACCTTC
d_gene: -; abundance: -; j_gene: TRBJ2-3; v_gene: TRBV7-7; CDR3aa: CASSLSGVRTDTQYF; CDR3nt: TGTGCCAGCAGCTTAAGTGGAGTTCGCACAGATACGCAGTATTTT
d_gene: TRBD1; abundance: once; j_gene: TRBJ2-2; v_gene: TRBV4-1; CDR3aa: CASSSSTGRRSDTGELFF; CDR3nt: TGCGCCAGCAGCTCTTCGACAGGGCGGCGATCGGACACCGGGGAGCTGTTTTTT
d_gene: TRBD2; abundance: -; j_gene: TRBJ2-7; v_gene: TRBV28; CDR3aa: CASSFPGPLAGGYEQYF; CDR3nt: TGTGCCAGCAGTTTCCCTGGTCCTTTAGCGGGAGGCTACGAGCAGTACTTC
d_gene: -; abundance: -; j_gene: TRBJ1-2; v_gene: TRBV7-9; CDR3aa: CASSQDRRGYGYTF; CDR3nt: TGTGCCAGCAGCCAGGATCGACGGGGCTATGGCTACACCTTC
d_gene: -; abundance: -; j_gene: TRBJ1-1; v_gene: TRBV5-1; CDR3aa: CASSGGRYERLEAFF; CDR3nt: TGCGCCAGCAGCGGAGGCCGGTATGAGAGGCTTGAAGCTTTCTTT
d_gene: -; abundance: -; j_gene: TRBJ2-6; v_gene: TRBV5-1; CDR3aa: CASWGVSGANVLTF; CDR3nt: TGCGCCAGCTGGGGGGTCTCTGGGGCCAACGTCCTGACTTTC
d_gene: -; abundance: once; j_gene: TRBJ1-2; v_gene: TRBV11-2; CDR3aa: CASSLVAISNYGYTF; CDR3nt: TGTGCCAGCAGCTTAGTCGCGATTTCTAACTATGGCTACACCTTC
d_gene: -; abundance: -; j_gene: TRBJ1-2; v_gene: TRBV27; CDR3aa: CASSLDPGAGYTF; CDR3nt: TGTGCCAGCAGTTTAGACCCAGGGGCAGGCTACACCTTC
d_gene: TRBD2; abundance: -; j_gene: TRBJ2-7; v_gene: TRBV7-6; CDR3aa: CASSLWLAGGEQYF; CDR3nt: TGTGCCAGCAGCTTATGGCTAGCGGGAGGAGAGCAGTACTTC
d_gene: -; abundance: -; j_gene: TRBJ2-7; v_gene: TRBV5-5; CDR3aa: CASSVPHSYEQYF; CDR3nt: TGTGCCAGCAGCGTGCCACACTCCTACGAGCAGTACTTC
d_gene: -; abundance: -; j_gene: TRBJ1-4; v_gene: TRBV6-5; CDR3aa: CASSQLQGRQELFF; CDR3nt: TGTGCCAGCAGTCAGCTACAGGGTAGGCAGGAACTGTTTTTT
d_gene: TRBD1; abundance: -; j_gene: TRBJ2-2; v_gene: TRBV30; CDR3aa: CAWSLIDRGLDGELFF; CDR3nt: TGTGCCTGGAGTTTGATCGACAGGGGGCTGGACGGGGAGCTGTTTTTT
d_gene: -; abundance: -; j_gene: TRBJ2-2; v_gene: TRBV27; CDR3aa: CASSPIDMGSTGELFF; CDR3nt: TGTGCCAGCAGTCCGATCGACATGGGTAGCACCGGGGAGCTGTTTTTT
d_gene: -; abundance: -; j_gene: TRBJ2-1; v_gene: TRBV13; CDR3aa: CASSLLNEQFF; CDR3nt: TGTGCCAGCAGCCTCCTGAATGAGCAGTTCTTC
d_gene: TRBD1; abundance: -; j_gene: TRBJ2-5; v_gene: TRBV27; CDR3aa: CASSYRGAFQETQYF; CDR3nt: TGTGCCAGCAGCTACAGGGGAGCCTTCCAGGAGACCCAGTACTTC
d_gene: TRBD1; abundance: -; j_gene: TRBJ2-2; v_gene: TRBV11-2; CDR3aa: CASSQFDRGRSGELFF; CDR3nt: TGTGCCAGCAGCCAATTCGACAGGGGGCGCTCCGGGGAGCTGTTTTTT
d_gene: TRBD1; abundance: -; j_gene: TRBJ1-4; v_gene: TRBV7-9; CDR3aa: CASSMTGDGAANEKLFF; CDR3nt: TGTGCCAGCAGCATGACAGGGGACGGCGCGGCTAATGAAAAACTGTTTTTT
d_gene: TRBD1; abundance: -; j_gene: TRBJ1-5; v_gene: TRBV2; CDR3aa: CASSEGQGANQPQHF; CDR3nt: TGTGCCAGCAGTGAGGGACAGGGGGCGAATCAGCCCCAGCATTTT
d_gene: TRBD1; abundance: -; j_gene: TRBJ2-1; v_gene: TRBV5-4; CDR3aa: CASSLGQGSYNEQFF; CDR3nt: TGTGCCAGCAGCTTGGGACAGGGCTCCTACAATGAGCAGTTCTTC
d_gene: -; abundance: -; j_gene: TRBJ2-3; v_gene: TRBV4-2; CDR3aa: CASSQDGVGTDTQYF; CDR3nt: TGTGCCAGCAGCCAAGACGGGGTGGGCACAGATACGCAGTATTTT
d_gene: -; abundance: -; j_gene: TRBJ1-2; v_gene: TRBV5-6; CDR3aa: CASSLGQINYGYTF; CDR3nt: TGTGCCAGCAGCTTGGGGCAGATAAACTATGGCTACACCTTC
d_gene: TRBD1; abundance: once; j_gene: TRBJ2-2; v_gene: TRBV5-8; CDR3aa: CASTYRGRRVGLFF; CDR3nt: TGTGCCAGCACCTACAGGGGGCGCCGGGTAGGGCTGTTTTTT
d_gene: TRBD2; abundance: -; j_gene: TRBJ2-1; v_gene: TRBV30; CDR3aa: CAGDRTSGRGEQFF; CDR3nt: TGTGCCGGGGACCGGACTAGCGGGAGGGGGGAGCAGTTCTTC
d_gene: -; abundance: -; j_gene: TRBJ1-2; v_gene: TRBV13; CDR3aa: CASSSITTAVLNYGYTF; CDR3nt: TGTGCCAGCAGCTCGATTACGACAGCCGTCCTTAACTATGGCTACACCTTC
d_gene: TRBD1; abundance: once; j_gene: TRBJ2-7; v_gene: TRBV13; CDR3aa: CASSRLTGESYEQYF; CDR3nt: TGTGCCAGCAGCCGCCTGACAGGGGAATCCTACGAGCAGTACTTC
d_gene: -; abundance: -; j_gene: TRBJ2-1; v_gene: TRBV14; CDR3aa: CASSLGTANEQFF; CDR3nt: TGTGCCAGCAGCCTGGGGACTGCCAATGAGCAGTTCTTC
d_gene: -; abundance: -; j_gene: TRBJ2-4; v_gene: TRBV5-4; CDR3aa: CASSVGGAGDKNIQYF; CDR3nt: TGTGCCAGCAGCGTTGGGGGGGCGGGGGACAAAAACATTCAGTACTTC
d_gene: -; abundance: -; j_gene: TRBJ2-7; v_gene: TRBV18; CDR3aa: CASSPGKGEQYF; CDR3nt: TGTGCCAGCTCACCGGGTAAGGGGGAGCAGTACTTC
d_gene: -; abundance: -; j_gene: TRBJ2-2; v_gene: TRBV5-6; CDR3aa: CASSLNPGHPTGELFF; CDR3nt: TGTGCCAGCAGCTTGAATCCGGGACACCCCACCGGGGAGCTGTTTTTT
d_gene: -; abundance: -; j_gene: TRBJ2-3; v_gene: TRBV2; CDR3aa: CASLLRGNTDTQYF; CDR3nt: TGTGCCAGCCTCCTTAGGGGAAACACAGATACGCAGTATTTT
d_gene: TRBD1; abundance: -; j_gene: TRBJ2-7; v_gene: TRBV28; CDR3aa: CASSPGTGSYEQYF; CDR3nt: TGTGCCAGCAGTCCCGGGACAGGGTCCTACGAGCAGTACTTC
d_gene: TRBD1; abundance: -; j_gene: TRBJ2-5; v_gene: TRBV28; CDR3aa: CASSPTGTEQETQYF; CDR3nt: TGTGCCAGCAGTCCGACCGGGACAGAACAAGAGACCCAGTACTTC
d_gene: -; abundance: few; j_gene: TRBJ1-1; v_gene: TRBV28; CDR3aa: CASSLHRAESNNTEAFF; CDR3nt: TGTGCCAGCAGTTTACACAGGGCTGAGAGTAACAACACTGAAGCTTTCTTT
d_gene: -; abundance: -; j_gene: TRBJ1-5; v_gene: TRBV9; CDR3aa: CASSVGASNQPQHF; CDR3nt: TGTGCCAGCAGCGTAGGAGCTAGCAATCAGCCCCAGCATTTT
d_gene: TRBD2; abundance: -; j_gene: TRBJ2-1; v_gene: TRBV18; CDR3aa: CASSPVAGAYNEQFF; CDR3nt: TGTGCCAGCTCACCGGTAGCGGGAGCGTACAATGAGCAGTTCTTC
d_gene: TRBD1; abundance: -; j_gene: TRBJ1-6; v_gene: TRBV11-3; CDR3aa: CASGPGTGPSPLHF; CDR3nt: TGTGCCAGCGGTCCCGGGACAGGGCCTTCACCCCTCCACTTT
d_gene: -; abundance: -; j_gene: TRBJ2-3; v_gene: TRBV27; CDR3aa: CASSLRGTVLDTQYF; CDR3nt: TGTGCCAGCAGTTTACGGGGGACAGTCCTAGATACGCAGTATTTT
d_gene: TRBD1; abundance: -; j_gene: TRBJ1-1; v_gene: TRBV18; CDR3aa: CASSQSGTGNTEAFF; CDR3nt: TGTGCCAGCTCGCAATCCGGGACAGGGAACACTGAAGCTTTCTTT
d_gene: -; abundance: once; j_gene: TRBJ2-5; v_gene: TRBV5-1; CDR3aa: CASSLARQETQYF; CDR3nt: TGCGCCAGCAGCTTGGCGCGGCAAGAGACCCAGTACTTC
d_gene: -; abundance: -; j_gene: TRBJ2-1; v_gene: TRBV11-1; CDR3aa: CASSFPSRTYNEQFF; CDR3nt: TGTGCCAGCAGCTTTCCCTCCAGAACCTACAATGAGCAGTTCTTC
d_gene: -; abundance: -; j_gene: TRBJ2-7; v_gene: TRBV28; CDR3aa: CASSLSSAGGAYEQYF; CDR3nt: TGTGCCAGCAGCTTATCCTCGGCGGGCGGGGCCTACGAGCAGTACTTC
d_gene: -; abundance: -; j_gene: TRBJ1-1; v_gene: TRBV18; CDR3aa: CASSASGTEAFF; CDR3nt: TGTGCCAGCTCAGCAAGCGGCACTGAAGCTTTCTTT
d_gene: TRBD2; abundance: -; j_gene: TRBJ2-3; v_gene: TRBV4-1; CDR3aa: CASSRSRGGDRTKFSTDTQYF; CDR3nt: TGCGCCAGCAGCCGTTCGCGGGGGGGCGACCGTACGAAGTTTAGCACAGATACGCAGTATTTT
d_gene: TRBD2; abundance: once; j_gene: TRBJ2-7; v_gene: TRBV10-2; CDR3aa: CASSVRGSSYEQYF; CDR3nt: TGCGCCAGCAGTGTTCGCGGGAGCTCCTACGAGCAGTACTTC
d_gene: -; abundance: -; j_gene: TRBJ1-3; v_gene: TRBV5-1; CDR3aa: CASSLAAWGRAGNTIYF; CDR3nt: TGCGCCAGCAGCTTGGCCGCTTGGGGCAGGGCTGGAAACACCATATATTTT
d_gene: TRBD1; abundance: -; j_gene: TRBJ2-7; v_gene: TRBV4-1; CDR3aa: CASSQPRDRVPEQYF; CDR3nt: TGCGCCAGCAGCCAACCCCGGGACAGGGTCCCCGAGCAGTACTTC
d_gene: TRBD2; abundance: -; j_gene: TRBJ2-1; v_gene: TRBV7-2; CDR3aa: CASSLAPVAGGRWVNYNEQFF; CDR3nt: TGTGCCAGCAGCTTAGCCCCTGTAGCGGGAGGGCGCTGGGTCAACTACAATGAGCAGTTCTTC
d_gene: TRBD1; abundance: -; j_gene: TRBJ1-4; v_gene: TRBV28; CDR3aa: CASSWTGVGEKLFF; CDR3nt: TGTGCCAGCAGTTGGACAGGGGTGGGTGAAAAACTGTTTTTT
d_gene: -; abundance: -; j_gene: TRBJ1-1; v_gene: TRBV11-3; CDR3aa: CASSLEKWRDSTEAFF; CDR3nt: TGTGCCAGCAGCTTAGAGAAGTGGAGGGATAGTACTGAAGCTTTCTTT
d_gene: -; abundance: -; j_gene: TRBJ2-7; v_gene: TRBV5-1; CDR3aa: CASSLEDYLYEQYF; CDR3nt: TGCGCCAGCAGCTTGGAGGACTACCTCTACGAGCAGTACTTC
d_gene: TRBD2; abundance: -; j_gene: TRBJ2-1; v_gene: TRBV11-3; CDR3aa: CASSLVVASGISYNEQFF; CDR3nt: TGTGCCAGCAGCTTAGTCGTGGCTAGCGGGATTTCCTACAATGAGCAGTTCTTC
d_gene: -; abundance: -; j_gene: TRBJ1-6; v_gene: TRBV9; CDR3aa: CASSAPQGSSYNSPLHF; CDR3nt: TGTGCCAGCAGCGCACCACAGGGAAGCTCCTATAATTCACCCCTCCACTTT